The clone carrying this T cell receptor beta chain was detected only a few times. Its antigen is undetermined. This entry is derived from a study of shared clonotypes between healthy human individuals. Across the study: Every donor yielded three CD4 naive, three CD4 memory, two CD8 naive and one CD8 memory plate.

Partitioning of CD4+ cells yielded a CD45RA+ naive subset and a CD45RA-negative memory subset. The CDR3 covers 14 residues. Between the trimmed V and J ends, which lost 6 bases and 4 bases, there was a span of 12 bases. The germline V gene encodes CDR1 SNHLY and CDR2 FYNNEI. Study-level points and caveats: Clonotypes shared by all four donors outscored non-shared clonotypes in generation probability.

Each sorted subset replicate got 200 ng genomic DNA, 30,000 or so genomes. Data came from immunoSEQ multiplex PCR; TCRdb stores just in-frame clones and leaves some out. The sample includes millions of clones, around 90% of them seen just once. Sequenced: naive CD4+ T cells sorted from blood. The subset denotes: CD45RA+ positively selected. This chain connects TRBV2 to TRBJ1-4, with a tentative D call TRBD1 (6 bases). The TCR sequence derives from a man aged 18 to 29 in good health. The CDR3 bases are TGTGCCAGCAGGGGCGGGGGCCTTAATGAAAAACTGTTTTTT. Its translation is CASRGGGLNEKLFF.